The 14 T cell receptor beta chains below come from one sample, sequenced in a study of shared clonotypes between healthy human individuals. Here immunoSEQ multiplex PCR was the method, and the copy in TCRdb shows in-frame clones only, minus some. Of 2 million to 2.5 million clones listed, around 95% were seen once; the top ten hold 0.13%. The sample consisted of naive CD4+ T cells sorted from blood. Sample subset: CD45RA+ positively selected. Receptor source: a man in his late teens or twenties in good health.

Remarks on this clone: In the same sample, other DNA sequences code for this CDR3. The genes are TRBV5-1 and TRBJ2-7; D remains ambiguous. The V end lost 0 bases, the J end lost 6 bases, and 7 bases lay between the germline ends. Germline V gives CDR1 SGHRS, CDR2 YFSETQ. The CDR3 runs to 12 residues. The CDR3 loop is CASSLADGEQYF. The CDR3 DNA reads TGCGCCAGCAGCTTGGCTGACGGCGAGCAGTACTTC.

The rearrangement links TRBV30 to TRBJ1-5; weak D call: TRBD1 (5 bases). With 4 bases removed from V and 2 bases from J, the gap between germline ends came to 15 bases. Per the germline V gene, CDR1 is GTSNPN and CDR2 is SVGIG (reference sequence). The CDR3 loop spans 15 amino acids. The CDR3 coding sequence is TGTGCCTGGACAGCCCAGGGAGGAGGCAATCAGCCCCAGCATTTT. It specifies CAWTAQGGGNQPQHF.

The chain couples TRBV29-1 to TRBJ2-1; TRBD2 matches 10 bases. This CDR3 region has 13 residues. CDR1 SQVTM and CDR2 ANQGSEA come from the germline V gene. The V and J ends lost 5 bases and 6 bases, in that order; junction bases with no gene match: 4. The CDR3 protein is CSVSGGAPNEQFF. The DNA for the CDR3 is TGCAGCGTTAGCGGGGGGGCCCCCAATGAGCAGTTCTTC.

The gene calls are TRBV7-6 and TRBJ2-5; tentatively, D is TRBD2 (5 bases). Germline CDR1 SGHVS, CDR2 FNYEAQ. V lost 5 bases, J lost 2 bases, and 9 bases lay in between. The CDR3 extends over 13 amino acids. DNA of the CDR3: TGTGCCAGCAGCCTGCGGGTACAAGAGACCCAGTACTTC. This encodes CASSLRVQETQYF.

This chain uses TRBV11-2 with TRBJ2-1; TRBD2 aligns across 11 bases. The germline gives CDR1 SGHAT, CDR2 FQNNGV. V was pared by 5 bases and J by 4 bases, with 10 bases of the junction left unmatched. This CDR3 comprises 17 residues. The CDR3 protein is CASSPGTSGGPYNEQFF. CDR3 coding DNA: TGTGCCAGCAGCCCAGGGACTAGCGGCGGCCCTTACAATGAGCAGTTCTTC.

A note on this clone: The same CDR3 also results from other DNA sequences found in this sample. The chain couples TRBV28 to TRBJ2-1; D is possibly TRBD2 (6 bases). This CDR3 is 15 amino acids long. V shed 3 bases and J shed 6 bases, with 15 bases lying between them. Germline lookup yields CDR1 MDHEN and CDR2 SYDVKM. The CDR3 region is CASSFPGLGGNEQFF. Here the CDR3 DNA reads TGTGCCAGCAGTTTCCCGGGACTGGGAGGCAATGAGCAGTTCTTC.

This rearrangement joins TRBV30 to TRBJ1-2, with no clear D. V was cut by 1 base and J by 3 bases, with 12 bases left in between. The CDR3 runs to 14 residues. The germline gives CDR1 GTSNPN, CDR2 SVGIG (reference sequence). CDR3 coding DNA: TGTGCCTGGAGTGAGAGGGTTCTGGACTATGGCTACACCTTC. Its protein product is CAWSERVLDYGYTF.

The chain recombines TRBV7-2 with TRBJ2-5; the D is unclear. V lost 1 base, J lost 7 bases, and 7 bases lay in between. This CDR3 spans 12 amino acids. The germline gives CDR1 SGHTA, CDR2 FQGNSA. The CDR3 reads CASSLDFWTQYF. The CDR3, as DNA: TGTGCCAGCAGCTTAGATTTCTGGACCCAGTACTTC. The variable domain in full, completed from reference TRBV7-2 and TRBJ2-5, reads GAGVSQSPSNKVTEKGKDVELRCDPISGHTALYWYRQSLGQGLEFLIYFQGNSAPDKSGLPSDRFSAERTGGSVSTLTIQRTQQEDSAVYLCASSLDFWTQYFGPGTRLLVL.

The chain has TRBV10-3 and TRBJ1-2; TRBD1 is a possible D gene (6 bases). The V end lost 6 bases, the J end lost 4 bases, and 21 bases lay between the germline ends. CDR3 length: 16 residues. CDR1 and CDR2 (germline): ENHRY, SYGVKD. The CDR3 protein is CAISPSHRGSAYGYTF. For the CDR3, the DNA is TGTGCCATCAGCCCCTCGCATAGGGGGTCGGCCTATGGCTACACCTTC.

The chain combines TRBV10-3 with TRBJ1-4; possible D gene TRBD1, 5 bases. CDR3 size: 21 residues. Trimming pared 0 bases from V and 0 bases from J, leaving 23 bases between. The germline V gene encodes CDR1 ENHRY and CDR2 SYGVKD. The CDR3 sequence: CAISESKFAGLSGPTNEKLFF. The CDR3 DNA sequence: TGTGCCATCAGTGAGTCGAAATTTGCGGGGCTGAGTGGGCCAACTAATGAAAAACTGTTTTTT.

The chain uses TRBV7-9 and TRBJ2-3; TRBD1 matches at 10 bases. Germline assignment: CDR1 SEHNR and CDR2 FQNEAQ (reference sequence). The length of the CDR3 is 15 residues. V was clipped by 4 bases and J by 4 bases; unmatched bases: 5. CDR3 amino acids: CASSWDRGLSDTQYF. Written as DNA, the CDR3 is TGTGCCAGCAGCTGGGACAGGGGATTATCAGATACGCAGTATTTT.

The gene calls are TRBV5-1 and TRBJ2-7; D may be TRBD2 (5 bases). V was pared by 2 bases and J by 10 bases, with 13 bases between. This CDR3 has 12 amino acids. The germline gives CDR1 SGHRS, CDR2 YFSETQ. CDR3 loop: CASSFNSGLQYF. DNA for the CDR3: TGCGCCAGCAGCTTTAATTCCGGACTTCAGTACTTC.

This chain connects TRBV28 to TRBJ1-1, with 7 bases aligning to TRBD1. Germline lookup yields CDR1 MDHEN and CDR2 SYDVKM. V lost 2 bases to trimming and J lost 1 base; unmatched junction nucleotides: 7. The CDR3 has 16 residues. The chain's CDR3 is CASSLGTGTANTEAFF. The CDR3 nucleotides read TGTGCCAGCAGTTTAGGTACCGGGACAGCGAACACTGAAGCTTTCTTT.

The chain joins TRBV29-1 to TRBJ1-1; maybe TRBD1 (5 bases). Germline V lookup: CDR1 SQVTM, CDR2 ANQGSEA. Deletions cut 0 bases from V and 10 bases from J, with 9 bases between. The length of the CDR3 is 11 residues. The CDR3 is CSVEEGGRAFF. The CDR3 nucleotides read TGCAGCGTTGAAGAGGGGGGGAGAGCTTTCTTT.